The 19 T cell receptor beta chains presented below share a single source sample, sequenced in a study of cytomegalovirus exposure and HLA in healthy donors. Both 60 Vbeta primers and 13 Jbeta primers went into the PCR. The table came from immunoSEQ multiplex PCR; TCRdb's copy has only in-frame clones and leaves some out. This sample yields tens of thousands of clones, of which around 83% are seen a single time; about 1.6% belongs to the top ten. Material: PBMCs. The origin of the receptors is a human donor in good health.

This clone was observed a handful of times. The chain employs TRBV28 and TRBJ1-4; D is perhaps TRBD1 (6 bases). Trimming cost V 4 bases and J 0 bases, with 9 bases left between them. This CDR3 comprises 15 residues. The germline V gene has CDR1 MDHEN and CDR2 SYDVKM. The chain's CDR3 is CASSSGQSTNEKLFF. CDR3 bases: TGTGCCAGCAGTTCTGGACAGTCAACTAATGAAAAACTGTTTTTT.

This chain links TRBV29-1 with TRBJ2-5; possible D gene TRBD1, 5 bases. V was cut by 4 bases and J by 5 bases, with 20 bases left in between. There are 15 residues in the CDR3. In germline, CDR1 is SQVTM, CDR2 ANQGSEA. The CDR3 nucleotides read TGCAGCGTTGGGAAGGCAAGCCTCCCAGGGGAGACCCAGTACTTC. Its translation is CSVGKASLPGETQYF.

The J gene is TRBJ2-7, the V gene TRBV2; the D is unclear. The V gene's germline CDR1 is SNHLY and CDR2 FYNNEI. There are 13 residues in the CDR3. Trimming left V 8 bases short and J 3 bases short, with 14 bases between. CDR3 sequence (DNA): TGTGCCAGCTTCCGAGACAACTTCTACGAGCAGTACTTC. Its translation is CASFRDNFYEQYF.

The chain employs TRBV4-1 and TRBJ2-6, with 9 bases aligning to TRBD1. The CDR3 spans 21 residues. Germline V lookup: CDR1 MGHRA, CDR2 YSYEKL. The V and J ends lost 3 bases and 0 bases, in that order; junction bases with no gene match: 15. CDR3 nucleotides: TGCGCCAGCAGCCAGGACAGGGGCCGCCCGATTGTCCTCTCTGGGGCCAACGTCCTGACTTTC. It yields the protein CASSQDRGRPIVLSGANVLTF.

The V gene is TRBV5-6, the J gene TRBJ2-7, with TRBD1 as a possible D gene (5 bases). Germline V gene lookup returns CDR1 SGHDT and CDR2 YYEEEE. CDR3 length: 15 residues. Deletions cut 1 base from V and 7 bases from J, with 18 bases between. The CDR3, as DNA: TGTGCCAGCAGCTTGTGGTACAGGAGACCATGGGAGCAGTACTTC. It translates to CASSLWYRRPWEQYF.

The gene calls are TRBV28 and TRBJ2-2; TRBD1 matches at 7 bases. The CDR3 has 14 amino acids. The germline CDR1 and CDR2 sequences are MDHEN and SYDVKM. With 3 bases clipped from V and 11 bases from J, the junction kept 9 bases outside the gene matches. CDR3 protein: CASSFQTGIGELFF. CDR3 sequence (DNA): TGTGCCAGCAGTTTCCAGACAGGGATAGGAGAGCTGTTTTTT. Full variable domain (rest looked up from reference TRBV28 and TRBJ2-2): DVKVTQSSRYLVKRTGEKVFLECVQDMDHENMFWYRQDPGLGLRLIYFSYDVKMKEKGDIPEGYSVSREKKERFSLILESASTNQTSMYLCASSFQTGIGELFFGEGSRLTVL.

The CDR3 reads CASSSSGTVNSPLHF. The CDR3 coding sequence is TGTGCCAGCAGTTCCTCCGGGACAGTTAATTCACCCCTCCACTTT. This rearrangement joins TRBV7-2 to TRBJ1-6; 7 bases line up with TRBD1. Germline V gives CDR1 SGHTA, CDR2 FQGNSA. The CDR3 runs to 15 residues. The V gene end was trimmed by 6 bases and the J gene end by 6 bases; junction bases not matched to a gene: 8.

This chain uses TRBV18 with TRBJ1-3, with 10 bases lining up with TRBD1. The CDR3 loop spans 17 amino acids. Per germline, CDR1 KGHSH and CDR2 LQKENI. V was pared by 8 bases and J by 4 bases, with 14 bases of the junction left unmatched. The CDR3 nucleotides are TGTGCCAGCCCCGTACGGCCGGGACAGGGGATAGGAAACACCATATATTTT. This translates into CASPVRPGQGIGNTIYF.

The chain recombines TRBV6-6 with TRBJ1-4; TRBD1 agrees at 9 bases. Trimming cost V 6 bases and J 13 bases; bases outside gene matches: 12. Germline CDR1 and CDR2: MNHNY and SVGAGI (reference sequence). The CDR3 sequence is 14 residues long. CDR3 coding DNA: TGTGCCAGCAGCTACCCCCCGGGACAGGGACGACTGTTTTTT. It yields the protein CASSYPPGQGRLFF.

V and J are TRBV7-2 and TRBJ2-7; TRBD2 matches at 13 bases. The germline V gene has CDR1 SGHTA and CDR2 FQGNSA. CDR3 length: 18 amino acids. V shed 0 bases, J shed 1 base, and the junction held 6 bases outside the gene matches. The CDR3 spells CASSLAVLAGGISYEQYF. The CDR3, as DNA: TGTGCCAGCAGCTTAGCGGTACTAGCGGGGGGGATTTCCTACGAGCAGTACTTC. Full variable domain (outside the CDR3, taken from reference TRBV7-2 and TRBJ2-7): GAGVSQSPSNKVTEKGKDVELRCDPISGHTALYWYRQSLGQGLEFLIYFQGNSAPDKSGLPSDRFSAERTGGSVSTLTIQRTQQEDSAVYLCASSLAVLAGGISYEQYFGPGTRLTVT.

The chain employs TRBV28 and TRBJ1-4; D uncertain. Trimming cost V 5 bases and J 4 bases, with 11 bases left between them. The germline gives CDR1 MDHEN, CDR2 SYDVKM. The CDR3 covers 14 residues. CDR3 sequence (DNA): TGTGCCAGCAGTCCCGTTTCCCTTAATGAAAAACTGTTTTTT. Encoded protein: CASSPVSLNEKLFF.

The V and J genes are TRBV5-6 and TRBJ1-5, with TRBD1 as a possible D gene (5 bases). Germline values: CDR1 SGHDT, CDR2 YYEEEE. V lost 3 bases to trimming and J lost 2 bases, with 12 bases between them. This CDR3 region has 15 residues. The CDR3 loop reads CASSSRTGGNQPQHF. The CDR3 DNA is TGTGCCAGCAGCTCCAGGACGGGGGGCAATCAGCCCCAGCATTTT.

The chain employs TRBV6-5 and TRBJ2-3, with a weak D call TRBD1 (6 bases). V was shortened by 0 bases and J by 4 bases, with 14 bases between the two germline ends. The CDR3 spans 16 residues. Looked up from germline, CDR1 is MNHEY and CDR2 is SVGAGI. DNA of the CDR3: TGTGCCAGCAGTTACTCGAGTAGGGGGACCGCAGATACGCAGTATTTT. As protein: CASSYSSRGTADTQYF.

The CDR3 DNA reads TGCGCCAGCAGCCAGACTCTAGATGGCTACACCTTC. This encodes CASSQTLDGYTF. This sequence joins TRBV5-1 and TRBJ1-2, with unresolved D. Trimming cost V 4 bases and J 6 bases, with 10 bases left between them. Germline CDR1 reads SGHRS; CDR2 reads YFSETQ. The CDR3 has 12 amino acids.

This clone came up once. V and J are TRBV6-1 and TRBJ2-7; no clear D. Between the trimmed V and J ends, which lost 4 bases and 3 bases, there was a span of 13 bases. Germline CDR1 and CDR2: MNHNS and SASEGT. The CDR3 contains 14 residues. The CDR3 DNA reads TGTGCCAGCAGTGCCGAGAGGTCCTTCTACGAGCAGTACTTC. Encoded protein: CASSAERSFYEQYF.

The chain carries TRBV7-8 and TRBJ2-5, with 8 bases aligning to TRBD2. The J segment lost 6 bases and the V segment lost 3 bases, leaving 9 bases of the junction unmatched. CDR3 length equals 15 residues. Per germline, CDR1 SGHVS and CDR2 FQNEAQ. The chain's CDR3 is CASSFSGGGGKTQYF. In nucleotides, the CDR3 is TGTGCCAGCAGCTTCTCGGGGGGGGGCGGAAAGACCCAGTACTTC.

The chain has TRBV7-8 and TRBJ2-5, with D possibly matching TRBD2 (6 bases). The CDR3 contains 15 residues. Germline CDR1 and CDR2: SGHVS and FQNEAQ. Trimming removed 2 bases from V and 5 bases from J, with 15 bases in between. CDR3 loop: CASSLSSRGRETQYF. Here the CDR3 DNA reads TGTGCCAGCAGCTTATCGTCGCGGGGTCGGGAGACCCAGTACTTC.

This chain uses TRBV29-1 with TRBJ1-5; no clear D. CDR3 length: 12 amino acids. Germline V gene lookup returns CDR1 SQVTM and CDR2 ANQGSEA. The ends were cut back, 5 bases at V and 1 base at J, with 6 bases in the middle. The CDR3 reads CSVRASNQPQHF. DNA for the CDR3: TGCAGCGTTCGCGCAAGCAATCAGCCCCAGCATTTT.

CDR3 region: CSVVLTGLTDTQYF. The DNA of the CDR3 is TGCAGCGTTGTTCTCACAGGTCTAACAGATACGCAGTATTTT. The chain is built from TRBV29-1 and TRBJ2-3; the D gene is possibly TRBD1 (5 bases). The CDR3 extends over 14 amino acids. With 4 bases removed from V and 3 bases from J, the gap between germline ends came to 14 bases. Germline assignment: CDR1 SQVTM and CDR2 ANQGSEA.